Listed below are T cell receptor beta chains from one sample, sequenced in a study of T-cell reconstitution after alpha-beta-depleted transplantation in children. TCRdb reprocessed the PCR reads with MiXCR, giving one entry per CDR3 protein. The table has some 440,000 distinct CDR3 sequences, around 16% seen once. The input for sequencing was PBMCs, mostly from graft donor cells, taken 360 days after TCRalphabeta/CD19-depleted stem cell transplant. The receptors derive from a boy younger than two who had a stem cell transplant for Wiskott-Aldrich syndrome, so the T cells may come from the graft donor. CDR3s include the opening cysteine and the closing phenylalanine or tryptophan. A D gene is named only where the DNA matches it firmly. Not all rows give a size; the values are once, few, many and, for expanded clones, a class.

J gene	V gene	clone size	D gene	CDR3 protein	CDR3 DNA
TRBJ2-3	TRBV9	few	NA	CASSVGVGSGTQYF	TGTGCCAGCAGCGTCGGAGTGGGTAGCGGTACGCAGTATTTT
TRBJ1-1	TRBV20-1	NA	NA	CSARTGDTEAFF	TGCAGTGCGAGGACGGGGGACACTGAAGCTTTCTTT
TRBJ1-2	TRBV6-4	NA	TRBD1	CASSPLAGTGARANYGYTF	TGTGCCAGCAGTCCTCTTGCGGGGACAGGGGCCAGAGCTAACTATGGCTACACCTTC
TRBJ2-5	TRBV5-1	NA	NA	CASSSLHRQEQETQYF	TGCGCCAGCAGCTCCTTACACAGACAGGAACAAGAGACCCAGTACTTC
TRBJ2-3	TRBV5-1	NA	TRBD2	CASTSSGGDLDTQYF	TGCGCCAGCACCAGTAGCGGGGGGGACCTGGATACGCAGTATTTT
TRBJ1-5	TRBV10-3	NA	TRBD1	CAISGDRGSNQPQHF	TGTGCCATCAGTGGGGACAGGGGTAGCAATCAGCCCCAGCATTTT
TRBJ2-7	TRBV29-1	many	TRBD1	CSVVGVQGAYEQYF	TGCAGCGTTGTAGGTGTACAGGGGGCATACGAGCAGTACTTC
TRBJ2-1	TRBV5-1	NA	TRBD2	CASSLGLAGGPGYNEQFF	TGCGCCAGCAGCTTGGGACTAGCGGGAGGGCCGGGATACAATGAGCAGTTCTTC
TRBJ2-5	TRBV20-1	few	TRBD1	CSAPDRVARETQYF	TGCAGTGCCCCGGACAGGGTGGCCCGAGAGACCCAGTACTTC
TRBJ2-5	TRBV15	few	NA	CATSTDSKTQYF	TGTGCCACCAGCACCGACAGTAAGACCCAGTACTTC
TRBJ1-2	TRBV18	many	TRBD1	CASSPMTGSDYGYTF	TGTGCCAGCTCACCAATGACAGGGTCGGACTATGGCTACACCTTC
TRBJ2-3	TRBV11-1	NA	TRBD2	CASSAPRLAGGPTDTQYF	TGTGCCAGCAGCGCACCAAGACTAGCGGGAGGACCCACAGATACGCAGTATTTT
TRBJ2-4	TRBV15	few	TRBD1	CATSREAGTGKNIQYF	TGTGCCACCAGCAGGGAAGCCGGGACAGGCAAAAACATTCAGTACTTC
TRBJ2-7	TRBV30	NA	TRBD1	CTWSALDRDGYEQYF	TGTACCTGGAGCGCCCTCGACAGGGACGGCTACGAGCAGTACTTC
TRBJ2-5	TRBV4-1	NA	NA	CASSHLTTHQETQYF	TGCGCCAGCAGCCATCTCACTACACACCAAGAGACCCAGTACTTC
TRBJ2-5	TRBV7-2	NA	NA	CASSLAGGSKTQYF	TGTGCCAGCAGCTTAGCGGGTGGGAGTAAGACCCAGTACTTC
TRBJ2-7	TRBV2	NA	TRBD1	CASRDRGGSYEQYF	TGTGCCAGCAGGGACAGGGGCGGCTCCTACGAGCAGTACTTC
TRBJ2-5	TRBV29-1	NA	TRBD1	CSVVYSGTGQETQYF	TGCAGCGTCGTCTACTCCGGGACAGGGCAAGAGACCCAGTACTTC
TRBJ2-4	TRBV12-3/TRBV12-4	NA	NA	CASLQAGHGKNIQYF	TGTGCCAGCCTGCAGGCGGGACACGGCAAAAACATTCAGTACTTC
TRBJ2-1	TRBV12-3/TRBV12-4	few	TRBD2	CASSLMTGGPGNEQFF	TGTGCCAGCAGTTTGATGACGGGAGGGCCGGGGAATGAGCAGTTCTTC
TRBJ2-1	TRBV10-3	NA	NA	CAIKLRANEQFF	TGTGCCATCAAATTGAGGGCCAATGAGCAGTTCTTC
TRBJ1-2	TRBV6-5	few	NA	CASSYSLQGNYGYTF	TGTGCCAGCAGTTACTCACTACAGGGAAACTATGGCTACACCTTC
TRBJ2-3	TRBV2	NA	TRBD2	CASTRGLAVLTDTQYF	TGTGCCAGCACGAGGGGACTAGCGGTCCTCACAGATACGCAGTATTTT
TRBJ1-4	TRBV12-3/TRBV12-4	many	NA	CASRSPGSFEKLFF	TGTGCCAGCAGATCGCCGGGTTCTTTTGAAAAACTGTTTTTT
TRBJ2-5	TRBV2	many	NA	CASSSGQIQETQYF	TGTGCCAGCAGCTCCGGACAGATCCAAGAGACCCAGTACTTC